These 23 T cell receptor beta chains were all obtained from the same sample, sequenced in a study of blood T cells in healthy people across ages. A sample-barcoded 5' primer and a J-beta primer mix were used in a second PCR of roughly 7 to 12 cycles. TCRdb fed the 5' RACE reads into MiXCR, producing one record per CDR3 protein. Here the sample spans around 1,500,000 distinct CDR3 sequences, roughly 28% being singletons. The sequencing sample was made of blood. The receptors here all came from a woman aged 25 to 45 in good health.

In its sample, this clonotype was seen a few times. The chain couples TRBV7-2 to TRBJ2-3; 9 bases match TRBD2. Germline CDR1 is SGHTA and CDR2 is FQGNSA. This CDR3 is built from 17 residues. J lost 3 bases, V lost 5 bases, and 12 bases had no gene match. This CDR3 is CASSPAGREGRTDTQYF. The CDR3 bases are TGTGCCAGCAGCCCGGCGGGGCGGGAGGGCCGAACAGATACGCAGTATTTT.

This rearrangement joins TRBV5-6 to TRBJ2-4; possibly TRBD2 for D (6 bases). The germline V gene encodes CDR1 SGHDT and CDR2 YYEEEE. Trimming pared 2 bases from V and 13 bases from J, leaving 19 bases between. The CDR3 is 14 residues long. This chain's CDR3 is CASSLWDSPNEQYF. DNA for the CDR3: TGTGCCAGCAGCTTATGGGACTCTCCGAATGAGCAGTACTTC.

This sequence joins TRBV3-1 and TRBJ2-6, with D perhaps matching TRBD1 (6 bases). Germline V gene data show CDR1 as LGHDT and CDR2 as YNNKEL (reference sequence). V was cut by 4 bases and J by 4 bases, with 11 bases left in between. This CDR3 spans 15 amino acids. The CDR3 loop is CASSRPGDGANVLTF. The CDR3 nucleotides are TGTGCCAGCAGCCGGCCAGGGGACGGGGCCAACGTCCTGACTTTC.

The chain joins TRBV20-1 to TRBJ2-1; 7 bases are a match to TRBD2. After removal of 5 bases from V and 6 bases from J, the junction contained 10 bases not matched to a gene. The CDR3 runs to 14 residues. Per germline, CDR1 DFQATT and CDR2 SNEGSKA (reference sequence). This chain's CDR3 is CSAPRREGINEQFF. The CDR3 DNA reads as TGCAGTGCTCCCCGGAGGGAGGGCATCAATGAGCAGTTCTTC.

The chain is built from TRBV7-6 and TRBJ2-7; TRBD2 matches at 7 bases. Germline lookup yields CDR1 SGHVS and CDR2 FNYEAQ. This CDR3 region has 16 residues. Trimming cost V 1 base and J 4 bases; bases outside gene matches: 10. CDR3 DNA: TGTGCCAGCAGCTTAGAGATTAGCGGGCTGGGTTACGAGCAGTACTTC. This translates into CASSLEISGLGYEQYF.

On this clonotype: This may be a read error, as it is one base from a much larger clone. This chain uses TRBV19 with TRBJ1-2; D may be TRBD1 (5 bases). The germline CDR1 and CDR2 sequences are LNHDA and SQIVND (reference sequence). CDR3 length: 14 residues. V lost 5 bases and J 6 bases, leaving 16 bases between the germline ends. The DNA for the CDR3 is TGTGCCAGTAGTGAGCCGGGACTGAACCATGGCTACACCTTC. This sequence encodes CASSEPGLNHGYTF.

With respect to this clonotype: This may come from a read error, since a much larger clone is one base off. The chain recombines TRBV13 with TRBJ2-3; D gene ambiguous. Deletions cut 7 bases from V and 1 base from J, with 3 bases between. The CDR3 extends over 11 amino acids. Germline CDR1 is PRHDT and CDR2 is FYEKMQ (reference sequence). The CDR3 DNA reads TGTGCCAGCATGGGCACAGATACGCAGTATTTT. Its protein product is CASMGTDTQYF.

The V gene is TRBV29-1, the J gene TRBJ2-5, with 7 bases fitting TRBD1. This CDR3 has 13 residues. With V trimmed by 4 bases and J by 5 bases, 7 bases remained unmatched. Germline assignment: CDR1 SQVTM and CDR2 ANQGSEA. CDR3 bases: TGCAGCGTTGCAGGGGGAGCCAGGGAGACCCAGTACTTC. As protein: CSVAGGARETQYF.

J is TRBJ1-6 and V is TRBV5-1; D ambiguous. This CDR3 region has 17 residues. Germline-derived CDR1 and CDR2 are SGHRS and YFSETQ. Deletions cut 0 bases from V and 10 bases from J, with 20 bases between. The CDR3 here is CASSLARKGRVESPLHF. DNA for the CDR3: TGCGCCAGCAGCTTGGCCCGCAAAGGAAGGGTAGAGTCACCCCTCCACTTT. The whole variable domain, filled in from reference TRBV5-1 and TRBJ1-6, reads KAGVTQTPRYLIKTRGQQVTLSCSPISGHRSVSWYQQTPGQGLQFLFEYFSETQRNKGNFPGRFSGRQFSNSRSEMNVSTLELGDSALYLCASSLARKGRVESPLHFGNGTRLTVT.

The chain joins TRBV7-9 to TRBJ1-1; 7 bases map to TRBD1. V was pared by 2 bases and J by 4 bases, with 10 bases of the junction left unmatched. CDR1 is SEHNR and CDR2 is FQNEAQ in the germline V gene (reference sequence). The CDR3 covers 16 residues. The CDR3 region has the DNA TGTGCCAGCAGCTTAAGTTCCCAGGGGGTTGGCACTGAAGCTTTCTTT. Translating it yields CASSLSSQGVGTEAFF. Using reference TRBV7-9 and TRBJ1-1 for the parts outside the CDR3, the full variable domain is DTGVSQNPRHKITKRGQNVTFRCDPISEHNRLYWYRQTLGQGPEFLTYFQNEAQLEKSRLLSDRFSAERPKGSFSTLEIQRTEQGDSAMYLCASSLSSQGVGTEAFFGQGTRLTVV.

This clonotype was found many times. The chain couples TRBV29-1 to TRBJ2-5; D may be TRBD1 (5 bases). The CDR3 contains 13 residues. V was cut by 2 bases and J by 4 bases, with 11 bases left in between. The germline CDR1 and CDR2 sequences are SQVTM and ANQGSEA. This chain's CDR3 is CSVEPGPGETQYF. The CDR3, as DNA: TGCAGCGTTGAACCAGGGCCGGGAGAGACCCAGTACTTC.

This clonotype has more than one count but fewer than ten. The V and J genes are TRBV7-2 and TRBJ1-2, with a tentative D call TRBD1 (6 bases). The V gene's germline CDR1 is SGHTA and CDR2 FQGNSA. This CDR3 is built from 17 residues. V lost 2 bases to trimming and J lost 3 bases, with 19 bases between them. CDR3 region: CASSLSSRGYRDYGYTF. The CDR3 nucleotides are TGTGCCAGCAGCTTATCGAGCAGGGGATATAGGGACTATGGCTACACCTTC.

A note on this clonotype: One junction end does not reproduce the germline sequence, and a read error may be involved. The rearrangement links TRBV9 to TRBJ1-3; D is unclear. Germline CDR1 reads SGDLS; CDR2 reads YYNGEE. The CDR3 is 13 amino acids. The CDR3 region is CASSPSTGNTIYF. The DNA for the CDR3 is TGCGCCAGCAGCCCGTCGACAGGAAACACCATATATTTT.

CDR3 amino acids: CASSKRQGSNEQYF. CDR3 bases: TGTGCCAGCAGCAAACGACAGGGATCGAACGAGCAGTACTTC. This chain connects TRBV13 to TRBJ2-7, with 7 positions matching TRBD1. Germline V gene sequence: CDR1 PRHDT, CDR2 FYEKMQ (reference sequence). V gave up 5 bases and J gave up 5 bases; unmatched junction bases: 9. CDR3 size: 14 residues.

This clonotype was counted a few times. The V call is TRBV15, the J call TRBJ1-5; a possible D gene is TRBD1 (5 bases). The CDR3 has 17 amino acids. Germline CDR1 reads LNHNV; CDR2 reads YYDKDF (reference sequence). Trimming shortened V by 1 base and J by 0 bases, and 13 bases separated the two germline ends. Here the CDR3 reads CATSRGGRGYSNQPQHF. The CDR3, as DNA: TGTGCCACCAGCAGAGGGGGACGGGGTTATAGCAATCAGCCCCAGCATTTT.

The chain recombines TRBV9 with TRBJ2-7, with 8 nucleotides matching TRBD1. Per germline, CDR1 SGDLS and CDR2 YYNGEE. The CDR3 contains 14 residues. V dropped 4 bases and J dropped 5; count of bases not matched to a gene: 8. CDR3 loop: CASSLTGARNEQYF. In DNA form, the CDR3 reads TGTGCCAGCAGCTTGACAGGGGCTCGGAACGAGCAGTACTTC.

The J gene is TRBJ2-3, the V gene TRBV21-1; the D call TRBD2 from the table was never checked on the DNA. TRBV21-1 is listed as a pseudogene. The CDR3 contains 17 residues. The CDR3 DNA reads as TGTGCCAGCAGCCAGATCTGGGACTTTTCTAGCACAGATACGCAGTATTTT. Translation gives CASSQIWDFSSTDTQYF.

This clonotype appeared a few times. A read error may account for a junction end that differs from germline. The V call is TRBV6-1, the J call TRBJ1-2; 7 nucleotides align to TRBD1. Germline loops: CDR1 MNHNS, CDR2 SASEGT. The CDR3 covers 13 residues. CDR3 DNA sequence: TGTGCCAGCAGGGCGGGACAGAACTATGGCTGCACCTTC. It translates to CASRAGQNYGCTF.

Details on this clonotype: The junction shows a germline mismatch at one end, possibly a read error. Here the CDR3 DNA reads TGTGCCACCAGTGACAGCGGGAGTAAAAATGAGCAGTGCTTC. As protein: CATSDSGSKNEQCF. The V and J genes are TRBV24-1 and TRBJ2-1; 8 bases are shared with TRBD2. CDR1 and CDR2 (germline): KGHDR, SFDVKD. There are 14 residues in the CDR3.

This clonotype was seen only a few times. V is TRBV6-5 and J is TRBJ1-2; the match to TRBD1 covers 8 bases. The CDR3 has 14 residues. Germline V gives CDR1 MNHEY, CDR2 SVGAGI. V dropped 5 bases and J dropped 7; count of bases not matched to a gene: 9. The CDR3 region is CASSRQGINGGYTF. In DNA form, the CDR3 reads TGTGCCAGCAGTAGACAGGGGATAAACGGTGGCTACACCTTC.

This clonotype was observed at least ten times. The chain employs TRBV10-3 and TRBJ2-7; 11 bases are shared with TRBD2. Germline assignment: CDR1 ENHRY and CDR2 SYGVKD. V shed 0 bases, J shed 2 bases, and the junction held 0 bases outside the gene matches. The CDR3 totals 15 residues. The CDR3 is CAISESLAGAYEQYF. CDR3 nucleotide sequence: TGTGCCATCAGTGAGTCACTAGCGGGGGCCTACGAGCAGTACTTC.

The V call is TRBV27, the J call TRBJ2-1; 7 bases are a match to TRBD2. The length of the CDR3 is 15 residues. Germline values: CDR1 MNHEY, CDR2 SMNVEV (reference sequence). V gave up 10 bases and J gave up 7 bases; unmatched junction bases: 16. The CDR3 bases are TGTGCCACCCGTCTTAGGGAGGGTTACGGTAATGAGCAGTTCTTC. Its translation is CATRLREGYGNEQFF.

This clonotype was counted many times. This sequence joins TRBV29-1 and TRBJ2-3; a weak D match, TRBD1 (6 bases). The CDR3 has 14 amino acids. Trimming pared 7 bases from V and 4 bases from J, leaving 18 bases between. Looked up from germline, CDR1 is SQVTM and CDR2 is ANQGSEA. The CDR3 loop is CSASREQGSDTQYF. The CDR3 DNA follows: TGCAGCGCAAGCCGCGAACAGGGTTCAGATACGCAGTATTTT.